These 27 T cell receptor beta chains were sequenced from one sample in a study of T cells after yellow fever vaccination. Via MiXCR, TCRdb re-called the 5' RACE reads, giving one row per CDR3 protein. There are about 320,000 distinct CDR3 sequences in the sample; around 10% occur only once, and approximately 3% lies in the top ten. The specimen was CD4+ T cells sorted from PBMCs, collected 45 days after the yellow fever booster vaccination. The receptors originated from a man between 18 and 35 years old who received the YFV17D yellow fever vaccine.

V gene TRBV6-5 combines with J gene TRBJ1-4; D is perhaps TRBD1 (5 bases). Trimming pared 7 bases from V and 6 bases from J, leaving 12 bases between. The CDR3 extends over 13 amino acids. CDR1 is MNHEY, CDR2 SVGAGI, per germline. The CDR3 protein is CASNGGGDEKLFF. Written as DNA, the CDR3 is TGTGCCAGCAACGGCGGGGGGGATGAAAAACTGTTTTTT.

In this sample, this clonotype turned up many times. The rearrangement joins TRBV7-9 to TRBJ1-6, with 7 bases aligning to TRBD1. The ends lost 8 bases at V and 3 bases at J; junction bases unmatched: 13. The length of the CDR3 is 17 residues. Germline V gene sequence: CDR1 SEHNR, CDR2 FQNEAQ (reference sequence). Here the CDR3 reads CASRRPTGADYNSPLHF. In DNA, the CDR3 is TGTGCCAGCCGCCGCCCCACAGGGGCCGACTATAATTCACCCCTCCACTTT.

This rearrangement joins TRBV7-8 to TRBJ2-5; D is ambiguous. The CDR3 is made up of 14 amino acids. The germline gives CDR1 SGHVS, CDR2 FQNEAQ. V lost 1 base, J lost 1 base, and 7 bases lay in between. The CDR3 sequence: CASSLGSTQETQYF. DNA of the CDR3: TGTGCCAGCAGCTTAGGGTCAACCCAAGAGACCCAGTACTTC.

This clonotype was picked up a small number of times. The chain recombines TRBV6-6 with TRBJ2-7, with TRBD2 identical over 9 bases. This CDR3 is built from 15 residues. The V segment lost 8 bases and the J segment 6 bases; nucleotides outside the gene matches: 14. CDR1 and CDR2 from the germline V gene are MNHNY and SVGAGI (reference sequence). In nucleotides, the CDR3 is TGTGCCAGCGACAATCCTAGCGGGGCTTTCGGCGAGCAGTACTTC. This codes for CASDNPSGAFGEQYF.

This chain uses TRBV7-3 with TRBJ2-2; 7 positions agree with TRBD1. The J segment lost 1 base and the V segment lost 0 bases, leaving 2 bases of the junction unmatched. In germline, CDR1 is SGHTA, CDR2 FQGTGA. The CDR3 extends over 16 amino acids. The CDR3 protein is CASSLTRDRNTGELFF. CDR3 coding DNA: TGTGCCAGCAGCTTAACCCGGGACAGGAACACCGGGGAGCTGTTTTTT.

The chain joins TRBV11-1 to TRBJ2-7; D possibly corresponds to TRBD2 (7 bases). Trimming took 5 bases from V and 6 from J, leaving 14 bases between them. Germline V CDR1 and CDR2: SGHAT, FQDESV (reference sequence). This CDR3 region has 13 residues. Written as DNA, the CDR3 is TGTGCCAGCAGCCGGACGGGGGGCTCCGAGCAGTACGTC. Encoded protein: CASSRTGGSEQYV.

The sample holds one count of this clonotype. Possible read error: a much larger clone is one base away. The rearrangement links TRBV10-3 to TRBJ2-5; 10 nucleotides line up with TRBD1. V lost 8 bases and J lost 3; bases outside the gene matches: 6. The CDR3 has 14 amino acids. In germline, CDR1 is ENHRY, CDR2 SYGVKD. The CDR3 DNA follows: TGTGCCATCGCCGGACAGGGGGGGAAAGAGACCCAGTACTTC. Residues: CAIAGQGGKETQYF.

This clonotype has a handful of counts. This chain uses TRBV24-1 with TRBJ2-4; 9 bases fit TRBD2. Germline trimming cut 3 bases from V and 6 bases from J; bases unmatched to any gene: 8. CDR1 and CDR2 (germline): KGHDR, SFDVKD. The CDR3 loop spans 16 amino acids. The CDR3 here is CATSDPRRGGGNIQYF. As DNA, the CDR3 is TGTGCCACCAGTGATCCCCGGCGGGGGGGAGGAAACATTCAGTACTTC.

This clonotype was seen a handful of times. The chain combines TRBV10-3 with TRBJ2-5; D perhaps matches TRBD2 (7 bases). V lost 0 bases and J 6 bases, leaving 20 bases between the germline ends. The CDR3 covers 17 residues. Looked up from germline, CDR1 is ENHRY and CDR2 is SYGVKD. The CDR3 protein is CAISESLAGARGQTQYF. Written as DNA, the CDR3 is TGTGCCATCAGTGAGTCGCTTGCGGGGGCTAGAGGACAGACCCAGTACTTC.

V and J are TRBV4-3 and TRBJ1-2, with TRBD1 matching over 7 bases. From germline, CDR1 is LGHNA and CDR2 YSLEER. The CDR3 is made up of 16 amino acids. V shed 1 base, J shed 0 bases, and the junction held 5 bases outside the gene matches. The CDR3 loop is CASSQGGQRANYGYTF. The CDR3 region has the DNA TGCGCCAGCAGCCAAGGGGGACAGAGAGCTAACTATGGCTACACCTTC.

V is TRBV4-2 and J is TRBJ2-2, with D hard to call. The CDR3 contains 14 residues. Germline V gene sequence: CDR1 LGHNA, CDR2 YNFKEQ. The ends were cut back, 8 bases at V and 2 bases at J, with 12 bases in the middle. The CDR3 DNA reads TGTGCCAGCCAAAGTACAGAAAACACCGGGGAGCTGTTTTTT. It specifies CASQSTENTGELFF.

The chain has TRBV18 and TRBJ2-7; tentatively, D is TRBD1 or TRBD2 (5 bases each). CDR1 is KGHSH and CDR2 is LQKENI in the germline V gene. The CDR3 spans 13 residues. The ends were cut back, 3 bases at V and 5 bases at J, with 11 bases in the middle. CDR3 DNA: TGTGCCAGCTCACCCGGGACGGTGGACGAGCAGTACTTC. The encoded protein is CASSPGTVDEQYF.

This clonotype occurred many times. V gene TRBV12-3 or TRBV12-4 combines with J gene TRBJ2-7; D is uncertain. V was shortened by 7 bases and J by 5 bases, with 9 bases between the two germline ends. This CDR3 comprises 11 residues. The CDR3 nucleotides read TGTGCCAGCATCTCCCCCCACGAGCAGTACGTC. Translated: CASISPHEQYV.

V and J are TRBV18 and TRBJ2-7, with TRBD1 identical over 8 bases. Germline assignment: CDR1 KGHSH and CDR2 LQKENI. CDR3 length: 15 amino acids. V shed 1 base and J 6 bases; nucleotides not matched to a gene: 8. The CDR3 sequence is CASSPRQGAFGEQYV. The CDR3, as DNA: TGTGCCAGCTCACCACGCCAGGGGGCTTTCGGCGAGCAGTACGTC.

This clonotype has a count of ten or more. The V call is TRBV20-1, the J call TRBJ2-7; the match to TRBD2 covers 11 bases. V lost 3 bases, J lost 2 bases, and 9 bases stayed unmatched. Germline V gene data show CDR1 as DFQATT and CDR2 as SNEGSKA (reference sequence). The CDR3 contains 16 residues. CDR3 protein: CSASESNSGGAYEQYV. CDR3 DNA sequence: TGCAGTGCTAGCGAGTCTAATAGCGGGGGGGCCTACGAGCAGTACGTC.

This clonotype was seen only a few times. This sequence joins TRBV18 and TRBJ1-2, with TRBD1 as a possible D gene (6 bases). This CDR3 region has 14 residues. Germline CDR1 reads KGHSH; CDR2 reads LQKENI. V was cut by 1 base and J by 6 bases, with 12 bases left in between. CDR3 loop: CASSPQGQGNGYTF. The CDR3 DNA sequence: TGTGCCAGCTCACCACAAGGCCAGGGGAATGGCTACACCTTC.

The chain employs TRBV9 and TRBJ2-5; a possible D gene is TRBD2 (6 bases). The V gene's germline CDR1 is SGDLS and CDR2 YYNGEE. V dropped 4 bases and J dropped 4 bases, with 11 bases sitting between them. The CDR3 spans 13 residues. Written as DNA, the CDR3 is TGTGCCAGCAGCAATCGGGGGATAGAGACCCAGTACTTC. Translation: CASSNRGIETQYF.

Here the CDR3 reads CAISRTGSYEQYF. The CDR3 DNA reads as TGTGCCATCAGTAGGACTGGCTCCTACGAGCAGTACTTC. V and J are TRBV10-3 and TRBJ2-7; D perhaps matches TRBD2 (5 bases). This CDR3 region has 13 residues. The germline V gene encodes CDR1 ENHRY and CDR2 SYGVKD. The V gene lost 5 bases and the J gene lost 0 bases, with 8 bases spanning the gap.

This clonotype appeared a few times. J is TRBJ1-1 and V is TRBV7-9, with 9 bases identical to TRBD1. There are 14 residues in the CDR3. V was clipped by 3 bases and J by 8 bases; unmatched bases: 7. Per the germline V gene, CDR1 is SEHNR and CDR2 is FQNEAQ (reference sequence). The CDR3 nucleotides are TGTGCCAGCAGCTTTCCCGGGACAGGGATGGAAGCTTTCTTT. Its translation is CASSFPGTGMEAFF.

This clonotype occurred many times. The chain has TRBV27 and TRBJ2-2; D may be TRBD1 (5 bases). The CDR3 covers 16 residues. Germline CDR1 and CDR2: MNHEY and SMNVEV (reference sequence). The V and J ends lost 3 bases and 2 bases respectively, with 13 bases between them. This chain's CDR3 is CASSFSIGVNTGELFF. CDR3 bases: TGTGCCAGCAGTTTTAGTATAGGGGTCAACACCGGGGAGCTGTTTTTT.

The chain links TRBV6-6 to TRBJ1-6; the D is unclear. The CDR3 is 12 amino acids. The V and J ends lost 4 bases and 9 bases respectively, with 7 bases between them. Germline V lookup: CDR1 MNHNY, CDR2 SVGAGI (reference sequence). The CDR3 sequence is CASSSAGSPLHF. CDR3 coding DNA: TGTGCCAGCAGTTCCGCAGGTTCACCCCTCCACTTT.

The gene calls are TRBV7-2 and TRBJ2-7, with 9 bases identical to TRBD1. The CDR3 runs 15 residues. Germline CDR1 is SGHTA and CDR2 is FQGNSA. V shed 5 bases and J 6 bases; nucleotides not matched to a gene: 11. The CDR3 protein is CASSQGSGQGREQYF. The CDR3 coding sequence is TGTGCCAGCAGCCAGGGGTCGGGACAGGGTCGCGAGCAGTACTTC.

This clonotype has a count of ten or more. This chain joins TRBV6-2 or TRBV6-3 and TRBJ1-5; D perhaps matches TRBD1 (5 bases). The CDR3 spans 14 residues. Trimming left V 7 bases short and J 3 bases short, with 13 bases between. Germline V gene data show CDR1 as MNHEY and CDR2 as SVGEGT. This CDR3 is CASTGGGYNQPQHF. The DNA for the CDR3 is TGTGCCAGCACCGGGGGAGGCTACAATCAGCCCCAGCATTTT.

DNA of the CDR3: TGTGCCATCAGTGGACAGGGAGATGGCTACACCTTC. Residues: CAISGQGDGYTF. This chain links TRBV10-3 with TRBJ1-2; 7 nucleotides line up with TRBD1. V shed 4 bases, J shed 6 bases, and the junction held 2 bases outside the gene matches. CDR1 and CDR2 (germline): ENHRY, SYGVKD. The CDR3 is 12 residues long.

This clonotype was counted a few times. The chain links TRBV6-6 to TRBJ2-5; 7 bases are shared with TRBD1. The CDR3 consists of 15 residues. With 2 bases clipped from V and 5 bases from J, the junction kept 8 bases outside the gene matches. Per the germline V gene, CDR1 is MNHNY and CDR2 is SVGAGI (reference sequence). This chain's CDR3 is CASSYSRGSGETQYF. The CDR3 nucleotides are TGTGCCAGCAGTTACAGCAGGGGGAGTGGGGAGACCCAGTACTTC.

The chain is built from TRBV7-2 and TRBJ2-6; 10 bases map to TRBD2. V dropped 5 bases and J dropped 0; count of bases not matched to a gene: 7. This CDR3 spans 18 amino acids. Germline V gene sequence: CDR1 SGHTA, CDR2 FQGNSA. CDR3 region: CASSPQLAGTSGANVLTF. As DNA, the CDR3 is TGTGCCAGCAGCCCCCAACTAGCGGGGACCTCTGGGGCCAACGTCCTGACTTTC.

The gene calls are TRBV19 and TRBJ1-1; possibly TRBD1 for D (5 bases). The CDR3 length is 15 residues. Trimming shortened V by 6 bases and J by 0 bases, and 14 bases separated the two germline ends. Germline V lookup: CDR1 LNHDA, CDR2 SQIVND (reference sequence). This chain's CDR3 is CASRHRDPVNTEAFF. CDR3 DNA sequence: TGTGCCAGTAGGCACCGGGACCCAGTGAACACTGAAGCTTTCTTT.